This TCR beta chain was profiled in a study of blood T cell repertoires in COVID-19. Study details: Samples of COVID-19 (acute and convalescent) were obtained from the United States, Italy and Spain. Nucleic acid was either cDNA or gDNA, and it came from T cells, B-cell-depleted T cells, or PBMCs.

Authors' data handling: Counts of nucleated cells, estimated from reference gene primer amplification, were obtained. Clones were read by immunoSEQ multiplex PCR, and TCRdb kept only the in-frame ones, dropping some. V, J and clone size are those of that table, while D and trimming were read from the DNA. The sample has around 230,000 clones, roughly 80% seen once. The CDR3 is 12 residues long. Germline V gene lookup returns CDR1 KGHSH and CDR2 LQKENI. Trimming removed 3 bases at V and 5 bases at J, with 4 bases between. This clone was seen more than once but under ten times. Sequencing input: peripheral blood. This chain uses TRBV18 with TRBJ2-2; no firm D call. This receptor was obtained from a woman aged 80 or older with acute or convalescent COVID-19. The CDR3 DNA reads TGTGCCAGCTCACCCGCGACCGGGGAGCTGTTTTTT. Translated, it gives CASSPATGELFF. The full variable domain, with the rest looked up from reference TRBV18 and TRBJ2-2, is NAGVMQNPRHLVRRRGQEARLRCSPMKGHSHVYWYRQLPEEGLKFMVYLQKENIIDESGMPKERFSAEFPKEGPSILRIQQVVRGDSAAYFCASSPATGELFFGEGSRLTVL.